This TCR beta chain derives from a study of cytomegalovirus exposure and HLA in healthy donors. CDR1 is MGHRA, CDR2 YSYEKL, per germline. The CDR3 is made up of 17 amino acids. The V segment lost 0 bases and the J segment 6 bases; nucleotides outside the gene matches: 6. Points on this clone: Its antigen is unidentified.

The primer mix had 60 Vbeta and 13 Jbeta primers. Sequenced by immunoSEQ multiplex PCR; TCRdb stores in-frame clones only, minus some. The data contain about 89,000 clones, just over 65% of them seen just once; the ten biggest clones take up roughly 2.2%. Points from the study as a whole: Researchers counted around 180 TCR beta chains as cytomegalovirus-associated. Prediction of most subjects' HLA-A and HLA-B alleles by TCR beta sequences was reportedly accurate. Sequencing probably produced one cluster of sequence variants that were highly shared.

The chain joins TRBV4-1 to TRBJ2-7; 15 bases fit TRBD2. The receptor was isolated from a man aged 30-40 years in good health and CMV-seronegative. The sample comprised PBMCs. The CDR3 nucleotides are TGCGCCAGCAGCCAAGATCGAGGGACTAGCGGGAGGATCGAGCAGTACTTC. Translating it yields CASSQDRGTSGRIEQYF.